The rows below give T cell receptor beta chains drawn from one sample of a study of shared clonotypes between healthy human individuals. Using immunoSEQ multiplex PCR, the repertoire was profiled, and TCRdb retains in-frame clones only, with some absent. The profile shows about 2.4 million clones, roughly 93% of them singletons. Sequenced sample: naive CD4+ T cells from PBMCs. These receptors came from a man aged 18-30 years in good health. Some clones in this sample may be carry-over from other donors' samples. CDR3s include the opening cysteine and the closing phenylalanine or tryptophan. The D gene is left open where the match is weak. Expanded clones get a size class; other rows say once, few or many, or leave the size out.

CDR3 DNA: TGTGCCAGCTGCGACCGGTACTATGGCTACACCTTC
CDR3 protein: CASCDRYYGYTF
V gene: TRBV2
J gene: TRBJ1-2
D gene: NA
clone size: NA

CDR3 DNA: TGTGCCAGCACCGAGGTCGGGACGGTCCGTGTTCAACCGTTCTTC
CDR3 protein: CASTEVGTVRVQPFF
V gene: TRBV2
J gene: TRBJ2-1
D gene: NA
clone size: NA

CDR3 DNA: TGTGCCAGCAGCTTGGGCAGGATAAACACCGGGGAGCTGTTTTTT
CDR3 protein: CASSLGRINTGELFF
V gene: TRBV5-4
J gene: TRBJ2-2
D gene: NA
clone size: NA

CDR3 DNA: TGTGCCAGCAGTTTGGTTAGCGGGAGCTACGAGCAGTACTTC
CDR3 protein: CASSLVSGSYEQYF
V gene: TRBV28
J gene: TRBJ2-7
D gene: TRBD2
clone size: NA

CDR3 DNA: TGTGCCAGCAGCTTGAAGAGTTACAATGAGCAGTTCTTC
CDR3 protein: CASSLKSYNEQFF
V gene: TRBV5-4
J gene: TRBJ2-1
D gene: NA
clone size: NA

CDR3 DNA: TGTGCCAGCGGTTTTCTGGGTCTTGGAAACACCATATATTTT
CDR3 protein: CASGFLGLGNTIYF
V gene: TRBV7-2
J gene: TRBJ1-3
D gene: NA
clone size: once

CDR3 DNA: TGTGCCAGTAGTATTGATGGAGGGGGCATCTATGGCTACACCTTC
CDR3 protein: CASSIDGGGIYGYTF
V gene: TRBV19
J gene: TRBJ1-2
D gene: TRBD1
clone size: NA

CDR3 DNA: TGTGCCAGCAGCATTAGTAGGGACCACTACGAGCAGTACTTC
CDR3 protein: CASSISRDHYEQYF
V gene: TRBV7-2
J gene: TRBJ2-7
D gene: NA
clone size: NA

CDR3 DNA: TGTGCCATCAGTGAGTCTGAAGCGGGTGAGCAGTTCTTC
CDR3 protein: CAISESEAGEQFF
V gene: TRBV10-3
J gene: TRBJ2-1
D gene: NA
clone size: NA

CDR3 DNA: TGTGCCTGGAGTGCTCGCGGGGGCCGCCAAGAGACCCAGTACTTC
CDR3 protein: CAWSARGGRQETQYF
V gene: TRBV30
J gene: TRBJ2-5
D gene: NA
clone size: NA

CDR3 DNA: TGCGCCAGCAGCCCCCGACAGGGAAGCACCGGGGAGCTGTTTTTT
CDR3 protein: CASSPRQGSTGELFF
V gene: TRBV5-1
J gene: TRBJ2-2
D gene: TRBD1
clone size: NA

CDR3 DNA: TGTGCCAGCAGCTTCATGCGGGGAAGCACAGATACGCAGTATTTT
CDR3 protein: CASSFMRGSTDTQYF
V gene: TRBV7-7
J gene: TRBJ2-3
D gene: NA
clone size: NA

CDR3 DNA: TGTGCCAGCAGCCGGGACAGGGGCACAGATACGCAGTATTTT
CDR3 protein: CASSRDRGTDTQYF
V gene: TRBV11-1
J gene: TRBJ2-3
D gene: TRBD1
clone size: NA

CDR3 DNA: TGTGCCAGCAGTCCAGAGGGGGGACAATTTTACAATCAGCCCCAGCATTTT
CDR3 protein: CASSPEGGQFYNQPQHF
V gene: TRBV28
J gene: TRBJ1-5
D gene: NA
clone size: NA

CDR3 DNA: TGTGCCAGCAGCGCCCGGCCCCTCCAGGCAGATACGCAGTATTTT
CDR3 protein: CASSARPLQADTQYF
V gene: TRBV7-2
J gene: TRBJ2-3
D gene: NA
clone size: NA

CDR3 DNA: TGTGCCAGCAGAAAAGGACAGACTAACTATGGCTACACCTTC
CDR3 protein: CASRKGQTNYGYTF
V gene: TRBV5-4
J gene: TRBJ1-2
D gene: NA
clone size: NA

CDR3 DNA: TGCGCCAGCAGCCAAGATCTATGGAAAGAGGGCTACGAGCAGTACTTC
CDR3 protein: CASSQDLWKEGYEQYF
V gene: TRBV4-1
J gene: TRBJ2-7
D gene: NA
clone size: once

CDR3 DNA: TGTGCCTGGGCCGGGAGGGGGGCCTACAATGAGCAGTTCTTC
CDR3 protein: CAWAGRGAYNEQFF
V gene: TRBV30
J gene: TRBJ2-1
D gene: TRBD2
clone size: NA

CDR3 DNA: TGTGCCAGCAGCGCAACCCTTGAGCAGTTCTTC
CDR3 protein: CASSATLEQFF
V gene: TRBV7-2
J gene: TRBJ2-1
D gene: NA
clone size: NA

CDR3 DNA: TGTGCCAGCAGGCTCCAGGGGGCCTCTGGGGCCAACGTCCTGACTTTC
CDR3 protein: CASRLQGASGANVLTF
V gene: TRBV11-2
J gene: TRBJ2-6
D gene: TRBD1
clone size: NA

CDR3 DNA: TGTGCCAGCAGCTTAATAGCGGGACAAGAGACCCAGTACTTC
CDR3 protein: CASSLIAGQETQYF
V gene: TRBV7-3
J gene: TRBJ2-5
D gene: TRBD2
clone size: few

CDR3 DNA: TGTGCCAGCAGTGTTCAAAGGGTAGGGTTTGGCTACACCTTC
CDR3 protein: CASSVQRVGFGYTF
V gene: TRBV2
J gene: TRBJ1-2
D gene: NA
clone size: NA

CDR3 DNA: TGTGCCACCAGCAGACCGGCCGCCGACACAGATACGCAGTATTTT
CDR3 protein: CATSRPAADTDTQYF
V gene: TRBV15
J gene: TRBJ2-3
D gene: NA
clone size: NA

CDR3 DNA: TGTGCCAGCAGCTTGTTATCCGTGAATGCCTACGAGCAGTACTTC
CDR3 protein: CASSLLSVNAYEQYF
V gene: TRBV5-4
J gene: TRBJ2-7
D gene: NA
clone size: NA

CDR3 DNA: TGTGCCAGCAGCGTTCTAGGACAGGGCACAGATACGCAGTATTTT
CDR3 protein: CASSVLGQGTDTQYF
V gene: TRBV9
J gene: TRBJ2-3
D gene: TRBD1
clone size: NA

CDR3 DNA: TGTGCCAGCGGATCTCGTTCTGGAGGGGCCAACGTCCTGACTTTC
CDR3 protein: CASGSRSGGANVLTF
V gene: TRBV28
J gene: TRBJ2-6
D gene: NA
clone size: NA

CDR3 DNA: TGTGCCAGCAGGCGCGGACAGCTATACGAGCAGTACTTC
CDR3 protein: CASRRGQLYEQYF
V gene: TRBV6-6
J gene: TRBJ2-7
D gene: NA
clone size: NA

CDR3 DNA: TGTGCCAGCAGCTTAGCGGGACTGGGGGCAGATACGCAGTATTTT
CDR3 protein: CASSLAGLGADTQYF
V gene: TRBV7-8
J gene: TRBJ2-3
D gene: NA
clone size: NA

CDR3 DNA: TGTGCCAGCAGCCCATACAGGGCCCGGGGGATCAATCAGCCCCAGCATTTT
CDR3 protein: CASSPYRARGINQPQHF
V gene: TRBV9
J gene: TRBJ1-5
D gene: NA
clone size: NA

CDR3 DNA: TGTGCCAGCAGCTCCGGGACAGGCCTCTACGAGCAGTACTTC
CDR3 protein: CASSSGTGLYEQYF
V gene: TRBV13
J gene: TRBJ2-7
D gene: TRBD1
clone size: NA

CDR3 DNA: TGTGCCAGCAGTTACTCGGTGCAGGTTCCGCCCCAGCATTTT
CDR3 protein: CASSYSVQVPPQHF
V gene: TRBV6-5
J gene: TRBJ1-5
D gene: NA
clone size: NA

CDR3 DNA: TGTGCCTGTCCTAGGGAGGGCGCGAGATACAATGAGCAGTTCTTC
CDR3 protein: CACPREGARYNEQFF
V gene: TRBV30
J gene: TRBJ2-1
D gene: TRBD2
clone size: NA